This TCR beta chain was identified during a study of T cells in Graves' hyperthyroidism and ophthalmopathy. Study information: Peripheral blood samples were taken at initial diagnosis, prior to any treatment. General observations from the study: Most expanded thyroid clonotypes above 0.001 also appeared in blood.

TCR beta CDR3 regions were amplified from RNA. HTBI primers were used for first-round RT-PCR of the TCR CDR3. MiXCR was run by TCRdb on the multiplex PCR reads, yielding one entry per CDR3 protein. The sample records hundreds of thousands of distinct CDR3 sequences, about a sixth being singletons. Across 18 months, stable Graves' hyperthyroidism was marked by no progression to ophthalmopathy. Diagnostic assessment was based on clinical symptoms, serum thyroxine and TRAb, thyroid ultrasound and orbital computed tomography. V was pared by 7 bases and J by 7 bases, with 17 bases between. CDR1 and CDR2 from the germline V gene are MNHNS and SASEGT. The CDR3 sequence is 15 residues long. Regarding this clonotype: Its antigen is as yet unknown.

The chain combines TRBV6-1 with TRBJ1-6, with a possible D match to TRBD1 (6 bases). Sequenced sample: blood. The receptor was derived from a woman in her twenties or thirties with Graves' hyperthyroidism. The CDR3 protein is CASNPGGPGNSPLHF. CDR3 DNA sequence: TGTGCCAGCAACCCGGGGGGGCCGGGAAATTCACCCCTCCACTTT.